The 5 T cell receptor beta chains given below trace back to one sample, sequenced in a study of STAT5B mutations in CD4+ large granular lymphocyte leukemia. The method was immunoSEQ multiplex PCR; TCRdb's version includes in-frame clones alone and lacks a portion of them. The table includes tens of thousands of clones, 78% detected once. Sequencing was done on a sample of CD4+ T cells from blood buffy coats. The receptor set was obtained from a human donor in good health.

CDR3 region: CASSLGFANTGELFF. In nucleotides, the CDR3 is TGTGCCAGCAGCTTAGGATTCGCGAACACCGGGGAGCTGTTTTTT. The chain joins TRBV7-9 to TRBJ2-2; no definite D call. V was shortened by 1 base and J by 0 bases, with 6 bases between the two germline ends. The length of the CDR3 is 15 residues. Germline CDR1 is SEHNR and CDR2 is FQNEAQ (reference sequence).

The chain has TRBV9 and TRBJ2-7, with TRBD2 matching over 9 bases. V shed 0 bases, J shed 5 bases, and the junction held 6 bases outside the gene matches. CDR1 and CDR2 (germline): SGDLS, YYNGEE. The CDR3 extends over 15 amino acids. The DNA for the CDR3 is TGTGCCAGCAGCGTAGAGTTAGCGGGAGCCCACGAGCAGTACTTC. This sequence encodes CASSVELAGAHEQYF.

The CDR3 region has the DNA TGTGCCAGCAGGGGACTAGCGGGAGGGCTCCCCAGTGGCGAGCAGTACTTC. Its protein product is CASRGLAGGLPSGEQYF. The V gene is TRBV27, the J gene TRBJ2-7; 16 bases fit TRBD2. The germline V gene encodes CDR1 MNHEY and CDR2 SMNVEV (reference sequence). The length of the CDR3 is 17 residues. The V and J ends lost 6 bases and 6 bases, in that order; junction bases with no gene match: 11.

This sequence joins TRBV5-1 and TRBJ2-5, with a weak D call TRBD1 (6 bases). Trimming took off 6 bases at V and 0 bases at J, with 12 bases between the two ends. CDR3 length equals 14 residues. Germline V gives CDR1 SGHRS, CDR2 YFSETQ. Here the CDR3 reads CASNPGQYQETQYF. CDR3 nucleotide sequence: TGCGCCAGCAACCCAGGACAGTACCAAGAGACCCAGTACTTC.

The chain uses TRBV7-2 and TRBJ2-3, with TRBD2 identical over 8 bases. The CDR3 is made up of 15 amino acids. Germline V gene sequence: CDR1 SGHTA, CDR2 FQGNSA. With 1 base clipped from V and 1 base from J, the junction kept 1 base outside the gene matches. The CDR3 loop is CASSLDSGGTDTQYF. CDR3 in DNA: TGTGCCAGCAGCTTAGATAGCGGGGGCACAGATACGCAGTATTTT.